Included here is one T cell receptor (beta chain) sequence, with context. These data originate in a study of blood T cell repertoires in COVID-19. About the research overall: The origin of the acute and convalescent COVID-19 samples was the United States, Italy and Spain. Sources were T cells, B-cell-depleted T cells, or PBMCs; the material itself was cDNA or gDNA.

V was trimmed by 6 bases and J by 3 bases, leaving 17 bases between them. Germline-derived CDR1 and CDR2 are MNHEY and SVGAGI. This CDR3 is built from 15 residues. Original processing notes: Amplification with reference gene primers provided the estimates of nucleated cell counts. The repertoire was sequenced with immunoSEQ multiplex PCR; TCRdb's copy has only in-frame clones and lacks some. The D gene and trimming were derived from the DNA, and the V and J assignments and clone size from that table. The table includes roughly 250,000 clones, 70% to 90% detected once. The chain joins TRBV6-5 to TRBJ1-1; D gene ambiguous. Input material: peripheral blood. The clonotype was recovered from a human donor with COVID-19, enrolled during active disease. The donor label of this sample is uncertain. The CDR3 DNA follows: TGTGCCAGCAGACTATGGAACACCGGGGACACTGAAGCTTTCTTT. Its translation is CASRLWNTGDTEAFF.